The 29 T cell receptor beta chains below come from one sample, sequenced in a study of T cells in Graves' hyperthyroidism and ophthalmopathy. There were TCR beta CDR3 regions amplified from RNA transcripts. HTBI primers were used for first-round RT-PCR of the TCR CDR3. In TCRdb, the multiplex PCR reads were re-called with MiXCR into one record per CDR3 protein. The sample lists about 760,000 distinct CDR3 sequences, 30% to 40% occurring once. The sequenced sample consisted of blood. Every receptor here comes from a woman in her 40s with Graves' hyperthyroidism.

This chain uses TRBV4-1 with TRBJ1-1; the D gene is possibly TRBD1 (5 bases). This CDR3 is 18 amino acids long. Trimming took 0 bases from V and 4 from J, leaving 21 bases between them. Germline-derived CDR1 and CDR2 are MGHRA and YSYEKL. The CDR3 loop reads CASSQDAFRGQGSTEAFF. The DNA for the CDR3 is TGCGCCAGCAGCCAAGATGCATTTAGGGGCCAGGGAAGCACTGAAGCTTTCTTT.

At least ten counts were recorded for this clonotype. V usage is TRBV4-3 and J usage is TRBJ2-5; 7 bases align to TRBD2. CDR3 length equals 15 residues. V was pared by 0 bases and J by 4 bases, with 5 bases of the junction left unmatched. Germline V lookup: CDR1 LGHNA, CDR2 YSLEER. The CDR3 loop is CASSQDRGEGETQYF. The CDR3 DNA reads as TGCGCCAGCAGCCAAGATAGAGGGGAGGGAGAGACCCAGTACTTC.

This clonotype was seen repeatedly, ten times or more. This chain joins TRBV11-2 and TRBJ1-2, with 7 bases fitting TRBD1. Germline V lookup: CDR1 SGHAT, CDR2 FQNNGV. CDR3 length equals 13 residues. Trimming removed 5 bases from V and 6 bases from J; junction bases left unmatched: 6. CDR3 sequence reads: CASSTRTGHGYTF. The CDR3 bases are TGTGCCAGCAGCACCCGGACAGGACATGGCTACACCTTC.

This sequence joins TRBV4-3 and TRBJ1-1; 9 nucleotides align to TRBD1. This CDR3 has 15 amino acids. Germline V gene lookup returns CDR1 LGHNA and CDR2 YSLEER. Trimming removed 0 bases from V and 4 bases from J; junction bases left unmatched: 3. CDR3: CASSQDPQGATEAFF. CDR3 nucleotide sequence: TGCGCCAGCAGCCAAGATCCACAGGGGGCCACTGAAGCTTTCTTT.

V usage is TRBV5-1 and J usage is TRBJ2-7; 9 bases are shared with TRBD1. Germline CDR1 SGHRS, CDR2 YFSETQ. V was pared by 0 bases and J by 6 bases, with 7 bases of the junction left unmatched. The CDR3 spans 15 residues. Here the CDR3 DNA reads TGCGCCAGCAGCTTGGTGAGACAGGGGGGCTCCGAGCAGTACTTC. Encoded protein: CASSLVRQGGSEQYF.

Many counts were recorded for this clonotype. The chain joins TRBV7-9 to TRBJ1-5, with no clear D. There are 14 residues in the CDR3. The V and J ends lost 1 base and 7 bases respectively, with 11 bases between them. Germline CDR1 SEHNR, CDR2 FQNEAQ (reference sequence). The CDR3 region is CASSLGASWQPQHF. The CDR3 nucleotides are TGTGCCAGCAGCTTAGGGGCCTCATGGCAGCCCCAGCATTTT. The entire variable domain, with the rest obtained from reference TRBV7-9 and TRBJ1-5, is as follows: DTGVSQNPRHKITKRGQNVTFRCDPISEHNRLYWYRQTLGQGPEFLTYFQNEAQLEKSRLLSDRFSAERPKGSFSTLEIQRTEQGDSAMYLCASSLGASWQPQHFGDGTRLSIL.

To note about this clonotype: Given the absence of the conserved phenylalanine or tryptophan at the CDR3 end, a read error is likely. The chain joins TRBV19 to TRBJ2-5; 10 bases agree with TRBD2. The CDR3 covers 17 residues. The germline CDR1 and CDR2 sequences are LNHDA and SQIVND (reference sequence). V dropped 5 bases and J dropped 5; count of bases not matched to a gene: 14. CDR3 in amino acids: CASSARLASGGGETQYL. DNA for the CDR3: TGTGCCAGTAGTGCACGCCTGGCTAGCGGGGGAGGGGAGACCCAGTACCTC.

The rearrangement links TRBV29-1 to TRBJ2-2; 9 bases align to TRBD1. Trimming removed 7 bases from V and 2 bases from J; junction bases left unmatched: 2. Germline assignment: CDR1 SQVTM and CDR2 ANQGSEA. This CDR3 has 13 residues. CDR3 nucleotide sequence: TGCAGCGGGGGACAGGGAAACACCGGGGAGCTGTTTTTT. Residues: CSGGQGNTGELFF.

The genes are TRBV10-3 and TRBJ1-4; 7 bases agree with TRBD1. Germline V gene sequence: CDR1 ENHRY, CDR2 SYGVKD. V lost 4 bases to trimming and J lost 8 bases; unmatched junction nucleotides: 7. This CDR3 has 14 residues. CDR3 DNA: TGTGCCATCAGTGGGGTACCGACAGGGGAAAAACTGTTTTTT. As protein: CAISGVPTGEKLFF.

This clonotype was counted between two and nine times. The chain uses TRBV29-1 and TRBJ2-5, with D uncertain. Germline V gene data show CDR1 as SQVTM and CDR2 as ANQGSEA. The CDR3 loop spans 14 amino acids. V was cut by 5 bases and J by 2 bases, with 15 bases left in between. The CDR3 region is CSVLRTSFQETQYF. The CDR3 DNA sequence: TGCAGCGTTCTAAGAACATCATTTCAAGAGACCCAGTACTTC.

This clonotype was seen only a few times. This chain uses TRBV20-1 with TRBJ2-5, with 9 nucleotides matching TRBD2. The CDR3 extends over 15 amino acids. J gave up 3 bases and V 8 bases, and 13 bases lay outside the gene matches. From germline, CDR1 is DFQATT and CDR2 SNEGSKA (reference sequence). The CDR3 DNA is TGCAGTTGCACCAAGGGGCTAGCGGGGAAAGAGACCCAGTACTTC. Its translation is CSCTKGLAGKETQYF.

This clonotype has a count of ten or more. V is TRBV7-6 and J is TRBJ2-5, with 13 bases that match TRBD2. Trimming cost V 5 bases and J 5 bases; bases outside gene matches: 8. This CDR3 has 16 residues. Germline CDR1 reads SGHVS; CDR2 reads FNYEAQ. CDR3 in amino acids: CASSDTSGGAWETQYF. In DNA, the CDR3 is TGTGCCAGCAGCGATACTAGCGGGGGGGCTTGGGAGACCCAGTACTTC. The complete variable domain, with remaining parts taken from reference TRBV7-6 and TRBJ2-5, reads GAGVSQSPRYKVTKRGQDVALRCDPISGHVSLYWYRQALGQGPEFLTYFNYEAQQDKSGLPNDRFSAERPEGSISTLTIQRTEQRDSAMYRCASSDTSGGAWETQYFGPGTRLLVL.

This clonotype was seen a single time. This chain links TRBV7-2 with TRBJ1-2; a possible D gene is TRBD1 (5 bases). From germline, CDR1 is SGHTA and CDR2 FQGNSA. The V end was cut by 11 bases, the J end by 7 bases, with 23 bases between. The CDR3 runs 14 residues. The CDR3 loop reads CAWSVRLGTGGYTF. The CDR3 nucleotides read TGTGCCTGGAGTGTACGCTTAGGGACTGGTGGCTACACCTTC.

The chain recombines TRBV6-6 with TRBJ1-5; 8 bases fit TRBD1. The CDR3 loop spans 15 amino acids. The germline gives CDR1 MNHNY, CDR2 SVGAGI (reference sequence). With V trimmed by 6 bases and J by 4 bases, 8 bases remained unmatched. The CDR3 bases are TGTGCCAGCAGCCACCAAAACAGGGGGAATCAGCCCCAGCATTTT. It yields the protein CASSHQNRGNQPQHF.

The chain carries TRBV7-2 and TRBJ2-5; 8 positions match TRBD1. The DNA end lines up better with TRBJ2-1; the J call may be wrong. CDR1 is SGHTA and CDR2 is FQGNSA in the germline V gene. The CDR3 is 13 amino acids. CDR3 nucleotide sequence: TGTGCCAGCAGCTTAACTCTAGGACAGGGCCAGTTCTTC. This sequence encodes CASSLTLGQGQFF.

The table lists this clonotype with a count of one. The chain links TRBV28 to TRBJ1-1; D is perhaps TRBD1 (5 bases). CDR1 and CDR2 (germline): MDHEN, SYDVKM. V was pared by 2 bases and J by 3 bases, with 10 bases between. CDR3 length equals 14 residues. CDR3 region: CASSLGTPDTEAFF. The CDR3 DNA reads as TGTGCCAGCAGTTTAGGGACTCCAGACACTGAAGCTTTCTTT.

The CDR3 DNA reads as TGTGCCAGCAAACCGGGAGGGCCAGTTAACTATGGCTACACCTTC. Translating it yields CASKPGGPVNYGYTF. This chain connects TRBV12-3 or TRBV12-4 to TRBJ1-2; D is uncertain. Trimming stripped 7 bases from V and 1 base from J, with 16 bases between. This CDR3 comprises 15 residues.

This clonotype has at least ten counts. The chain couples TRBV9 to TRBJ1-2; TRBD1 matches at 9 bases. Germline CDR1 reads SGDLS; CDR2 reads YYNGEE. The V and J ends lost 4 bases and 2 bases, in that order; junction bases with no gene match: 3. CDR3 length equals 14 residues. As DNA, the CDR3 is TGTGCCAGCAGCCGGGACAGGGTGAACTATGGCTACACCTTC. Translated: CASSRDRVNYGYTF.

The rearrangement links TRBV7-2 to TRBJ1-6; D is unresolved. The CDR3 covers 15 residues. The V end was cut by 0 bases, the J end by 7 bases, with 10 bases between. The germline CDR1 and CDR2 sequences are SGHTA and FQGNSA. For the CDR3, the DNA is TGTGCCAGCAGCTTAGCGCGGCGCAGCAATTCACCCCTCCACTTT. It encodes CASSLARRSNSPLHF.

This clonotype has ten or more counts. The rearrangement uses TRBV5-6 and TRBJ1-1; D possibly corresponds to TRBD1 (5 bases). Germline CDR1 is SGHDT and CDR2 is YYEEEE. This CDR3 is 15 amino acids long. V was trimmed by 5 bases and J by 1 base, leaving 15 bases between them. The CDR3 region has the DNA TGTGCCAGCAGGCGGACCGGGACGGCGAACACTGAAGCTTTCTTT. Amino acids: CASRRTGTANTEAFF.

This clonotype was found once. Germline and junction disagree at one end, which may indicate a read error. V usage is TRBV5-4 and J usage is TRBJ1-6, with 8 bases identical to TRBD1. Germline V lookup: CDR1 SGHNT, CDR2 YYREEE (reference sequence). This CDR3 has 15 amino acids. The CDR3 DNA sequence: TGCGCCAGCAGCCAAGCCGGACAGGGCCATTCACCCCTCCACTTT. It encodes CASSQAGQGHSPLHF.

Only a few counts were recorded for this clonotype. The rearrangement uses TRBV6-5 and TRBJ2-5, with TRBD1 matching over 7 bases. CDR3 size: 15 residues. Germline CDR1 MNHEY, CDR2 SVGAGI. Unmatched junction bases numbered 14, after V lost 4 bases and J lost 9 bases. For the CDR3, the DNA is TGTGCCAGCAGTTTCGAGACAGGGAAATTTCTGTCCCAGTACTTC. Protein: CASSFETGKFLSQYF.

Many counts were recorded for this clonotype. The chain combines TRBV4-1 with TRBJ1-6; D remains unclear. Per germline, CDR1 MGHRA and CDR2 YSYEKL. This CDR3 region has 15 residues. The V end lost 0 bases, the J end lost 10 bases, and 13 bases lay between the germline ends. The CDR3 here is CASSQEVEIRSPLHF. The DNA for the CDR3 is TGCGCCAGCAGCCAAGAAGTGGAGATTCGGTCACCCCTCCACTTT.

About this clonotype itself: A much bigger clone sits one base away, suggesting this may be a read error. V is TRBV19 and J is TRBJ1-6; a weak D match, TRBD1 (5 bases). Germline assignment: CDR1 LNHDA and CDR2 SQIVND (reference sequence). The CDR3 sequence is 13 residues long. The CDR3 loop reads CASQLTDKSPLHF. The CDR3, as DNA: TGTGCCAGTCAATTGACAGATAAGTCACCCCTCCACTTT. Full variable domain (rest looked up from reference TRBV19 and TRBJ1-6): DGGITQSPKYLFRKEGQNVTLSCEQNLNHDAMYWYRQDPGQGLRLIYYSQIVNDFQKGDIAEGYSVSREKKESFPLTVTSAQKNPTAFYLCASQLTDKSPLHFGNGTRLTVT.

This clonotype was detected many times. The gene calls are TRBV12-3 or TRBV12-4 and TRBJ1-2; no clear D gene. The V end lost 7 bases, the J end lost 7 bases, and 16 bases lay between the germline ends. The CDR3 is 13 amino acids. The CDR3 coding sequence is TGTGCCAGCACCCCCATCCAGGACGGTGGCTACACCTTC. Its protein product is CASTPIQDGGYTF.

The chain has TRBV29-1 and TRBJ1-2; 8 nucleotides align to TRBD1. This CDR3 has 13 residues. V lost 4 bases to trimming and J lost 9 bases; unmatched junction nucleotides: 10. The germline CDR1 and CDR2 sequences are SQVTM and ANQGSEA. The CDR3: CSVGDRSLESYTF. DNA for the CDR3: TGCAGCGTTGGGGACAGGAGCCTTGAGAGCTACACCTTC.

The chain recombines TRBV14 with TRBJ2-5; 7 bases are a match to TRBD2. The CDR3 is made up of 15 amino acids. Germline V gene data show CDR1 as SGHDN and CDR2 as FVKESK. V dropped 4 bases and J dropped 0; count of bases not matched to a gene: 5. CDR3: CASSPSGEDQETQYF. DNA for the CDR3: TGTGCCAGCAGCCCCAGCGGGGAGGACCAAGAGACCCAGTACTTC.

This clonotype has at least ten counts. The chain combines TRBV11-2 with TRBJ1-2; TRBD1 aligns across 7 bases. The CDR3 spans 15 residues. Germline CDR1 SGHAT, CDR2 FQNNGV. V lost 1 base and J lost 5; bases outside the gene matches: 7. DNA of the CDR3: TGTGCCAGCAGCTTAGGTCCGGGACAGCGATATGGCTACACCTTC. The encoded protein is CASSLGPGQRYGYTF.

The rearrangement links TRBV24-1 to TRBJ2-5; maybe TRBD1 (5 bases). Trimming cost V 5 bases and J 5 bases, with 11 bases left between them. From germline, CDR1 is KGHDR and CDR2 SFDVKD. This CDR3 comprises 13 residues. The CDR3 bases are TGTGCCACCAGTGGTACAGGTCGGGAGACCCAGTACTTC. This encodes CATSGTGRETQYF.